This T cell receptor (beta chain) appears in the sequencing data of a study of T cell responses to AZD1222 COVID-19 vaccine. Second doses that came at about 4 or about 12 weeks were put together. Using immunoSEQ multiplex PCR, the repertoire was profiled, and TCRdb retains in-frame clones only, with some absent. The sample shows about 150,000 clones, approximately 90% of them seen only once. Regarding the study as a whole: Two doses of AZD1222 preceded a rise in Spike-specific TCR breadth and depth. Scientists sampled the repertoires only once the peak T cell response had passed. Donors skewed white British and female; clonal diversity was possibly underestimated.

On this clone itself: Its antigen is currently unknown.

The CDR3 is 17 residues long. Germline V gene sequence: CDR1 SQVTM, CDR2 ANQGSEA. Losses at the gene ends were 4 bases for V and 5 bases for J; bases not matched to a gene: 14. The J gene is TRBJ2-5, the V gene TRBV29-1; 12 bases fit TRBD2. The sequences come from peripheral blood, collected 28 days after the second AZD1222 dose. The sequence came from an adult who received the AZD1222 COVID-19 vaccine. CDR3 residues: CSVVGRSSGRAGETQYF. The CDR3 DNA sequence: TGCAGCGTTGTGGGGCGGTCTAGCGGGAGGGCCGGGGAGACCCAGTACTTC.